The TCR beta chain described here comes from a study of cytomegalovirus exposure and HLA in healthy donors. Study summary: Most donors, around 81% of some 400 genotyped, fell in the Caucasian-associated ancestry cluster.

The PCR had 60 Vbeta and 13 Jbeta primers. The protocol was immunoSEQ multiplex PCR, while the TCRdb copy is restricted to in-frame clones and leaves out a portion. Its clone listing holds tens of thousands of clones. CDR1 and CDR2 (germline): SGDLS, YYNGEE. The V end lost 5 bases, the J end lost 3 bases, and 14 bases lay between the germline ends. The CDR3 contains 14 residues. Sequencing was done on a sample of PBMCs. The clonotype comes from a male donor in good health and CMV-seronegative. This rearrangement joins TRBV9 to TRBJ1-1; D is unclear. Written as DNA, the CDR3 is TGTGCCAGCAGTCCCCGAAGCACGGACACTGAAGCTTTCTTT. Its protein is CASSPRSTDTEAFF.